The 20 T cell receptor beta chains presented below share a single source sample, sequenced in a study of cytomegalovirus exposure and HLA in healthy donors. PCR was performed using 60 Vbeta and 13 Jbeta primers. Only in-frame clones appear in the TCRdb table, and some are missing; sequencing was by immunoSEQ multiplex PCR. The sample lists some 110,000 clones, over 75% occurring once. Sequencing was carried out using PBMCs. The receptors come from a man in his thirties or forties in good health and CMV-seropositive.

This clone was detected once. The DNA of the CDR3 is TGTGCCATCAGTGAGTCTGCCCTCGGGAATCAGCCCCAGCATTTT. It specifies CAISESALGNQPQHF. V usage is TRBV10-3 and J usage is TRBJ1-5, with unresolved D. The CDR3 is 15 residues long. Trimming removed 0 bases from V and 4 bases from J, with 10 bases in between. CDR1 is ENHRY and CDR2 is SYGVKD in the germline V gene.

This clone has more than one count but fewer than ten. The rearrangement links TRBV6-4 to TRBJ2-1; 15 bases line up with TRBD2. The CDR3 covers 15 residues. CDR1 is MRHNA, CDR2 SNTAGT, per germline. Trimming took 5 bases from V and 7 from J; bases not matched to a gene: 3. CDR3 region: CASSPGTSGGNEQFF. CDR3 nucleotides: TGTGCCAGCAGTCCCGGGACTAGCGGGGGGAATGAGCAGTTCTTC.

This rearrangement joins TRBV6-5 to TRBJ1-1, with unresolved D. CDR1 is MNHEY, CDR2 SVGAGI, per germline. V lost 6 bases and J lost 3, with 5 bases in between. The CDR3 runs 11 residues. CDR3 DNA: TGTGCCAGCAGGGAGGACACTGAAGCTTTCTTT. Translation gives CASREDTEAFF.

This chain uses TRBV2 with TRBJ1-4, with TRBD1 matching 8 bases. The CDR3 runs to 14 residues. The germline CDR1 and CDR2 sequences are SNHLY and FYNNEI. The V and J ends lost 6 bases and 6 bases, in that order; junction bases with no gene match: 6. This chain's CDR3 is CASRGDRGYEKLFF. As DNA, the CDR3 is TGTGCCAGCAGGGGAGACAGGGGATATGAAAAACTGTTTTTT.

J is TRBJ2-7 and V is TRBV15, with D perhaps TRBD1 (5 bases). Germline V CDR1 and CDR2: LNHNV, YYDKDF (reference sequence). V was trimmed by 1 base and J by 3 bases, leaving 10 bases between them. The CDR3 sequence is 14 residues long. CDR3 in amino acids: CATSRGSRVYEQYF. As DNA, the CDR3 is TGTGCCACCAGCAGAGGGTCCAGGGTCTACGAGCAGTACTTC.

This clone was detected a few times. The gene calls are TRBV6-1 and TRBJ2-3, with D possibly being TRBD2 (5 bases). Trimming removed 6 bases from V and 10 bases from J, with 20 bases in between. The CDR3 spans 14 residues. The germline CDR1 and CDR2 sequences are MNHNS and SASEGT. The CDR3: CASRRDGSGLAQYF. The DNA for the CDR3 is TGTGCCAGCAGGAGGGATGGGAGTGGTCTGGCGCAGTATTTT.

The V call is TRBV6-6, the J call TRBJ2-7; possibly TRBD2 for D (5 bases). This CDR3 is built from 15 residues. Germline V gene sequence: CDR1 MNHNY, CDR2 SVGAGI (reference sequence). Deletions cut 4 bases from V and 7 bases from J, with 20 bases between. CDR3 DNA sequence: TGTGCCAGCAGTTCCCAGGCCCTCATTACGGGGGAGCAGTACTTC. Translation gives CASSSQALITGEQYF.

The chain combines TRBV5-1 with TRBJ1-1, with a possible D match to TRBD1 (6 bases). V lost 0 bases to trimming and J lost 0 bases, with 12 bases between them. The CDR3 is made up of 16 amino acids. Germline CDR1 and CDR2: SGHRS and YFSETQ. In DNA, the CDR3 is TGCGCCAGCAGCTTGGCGGGCAGGGACATGAACACTGAAGCTTTCTTT. As protein: CASSLAGRDMNTEAFF.

The V and J genes are TRBV6-1 and TRBJ1-1, with 9 bases lining up with TRBD1. Germline V gene sequence: CDR1 MNHNS, CDR2 SASEGT. This CDR3 region has 15 residues. V lost 5 bases and J lost 3; bases outside the gene matches: 7. In DNA, the CDR3 is TGTGCCAGCAGTCTGGGGACAGGGTATTACACTGAAGCTTTCTTT. Amino acid sequence: CASSLGTGYYTEAFF.

This sequence joins TRBV7-2 and TRBJ1-5; D is uncertain. CDR3 length: 13 residues. Deletions cut 5 bases from V and 2 bases from J, with 7 bases between. CDR1 and CDR2 (germline): SGHTA, FQGNSA. CDR3 DNA: TGTGCCAGCAGCCCCTCGGGCAATCAGCCCCAGCATTTT. This gives the protein CASSPSGNQPQHF.

On this clone itself: Distinct nucleotide sequences in the sample also encode this CDR3. V and J are TRBV5-8 and TRBJ1-1; 9 nucleotides line up with TRBD1. The J segment lost 4 bases and the V segment lost 4 bases, leaving 5 bases of the junction unmatched. The CDR3 is 14 amino acids. The germline V gene has CDR1 SGHTS and CDR2 YDEGEE. The CDR3 loop is CASSLDRGGTEAFF. CDR3 nucleotides: TGTGCCAGCAGCCTGGACAGGGGTGGCACTGAAGCTTTCTTT.

A single count supports this clone. The chain recombines TRBV7-6 with TRBJ2-5; 11 bases agree with TRBD1. Germline CDR1 reads SGHVS; CDR2 reads FNYEAQ. The CDR3 has 17 amino acids. V gave up 6 bases and J gave up 4 bases; unmatched junction bases: 13. CDR3 sequence: CASRKTAGTGGGETQYF. Written as DNA, the CDR3 is TGTGCCAGCAGAAAAACTGCCGGGACAGGGGGGGGAGAGACCCAGTACTTC.

The rearrangement joins TRBV28 to TRBJ1-1; 9 bases are a match to TRBD1. Germline values: CDR1 MDHEN, CDR2 SYDVKM. There are 15 residues in the CDR3. With 3 bases clipped from V and 0 bases from J, the junction kept 2 bases outside the gene matches. CDR3: CASSFNRGLNTEAFF. In nucleotides, the CDR3 is TGTGCCAGCAGTTTCAACAGGGGGCTGAACACTGAAGCTTTCTTT.

V usage is TRBV7-6 and J usage is TRBJ1-5, with 8 bases identical to TRBD1. The CDR3 is 17 residues long. Trimming took 1 base from V and 4 from J; bases not matched to a gene: 9. CDR1 and CDR2 (germline): SGHVS, FNYEAQ. The CDR3 loop is CASSLGTGTGKNQPQHF. CDR3 sequence (DNA): TGTGCCAGCAGCTTAGGAACCGGGACAGGAAAAAATCAGCCCCAGCATTTT.

The chain employs TRBV7-9 and TRBJ1-5; D is uncertain. CDR3 length equals 16 residues. Germline V gives CDR1 SEHNR, CDR2 FQNEAQ (reference sequence). V lost 0 bases and J lost 3, with 12 bases in between. This CDR3 is CASSLATGLNNQPQHF. In DNA form, the CDR3 reads TGTGCCAGCAGCTTAGCCACCGGACTGAACAATCAGCCCCAGCATTTT.

This clone was seen more than once but under ten times. The CDR3 sequence: CASSLDFEETQYF. For the CDR3, the DNA is TGTGCCAGCAGCTTAGACTTCGAAGAGACCCAGTACTTC. The chain joins TRBV5-4 to TRBJ2-5; D is undetermined. With 2 bases removed from V and 3 bases from J, the gap between germline ends came to 8 bases. The CDR3 is 13 amino acids. CDR1 and CDR2 from the germline V gene are SGHNT and YYREEE (reference sequence).

The chain employs TRBV15 and TRBJ1-5, with D unresolved. V lost 3 bases and J lost 4, with 7 bases in between. Per germline, CDR1 LNHNV and CDR2 YYDKDF (reference sequence). The CDR3 sequence is 13 residues long. The CDR3 DNA follows: TGTGCCACCAGCAGGGGAGCAAATCAGCCCCAGCATTTT. Residues: CATSRGANQPQHF.

J is TRBJ2-7 and V is TRBV6-5; TRBD2 might be the D (6 bases). The CDR3 is 14 amino acids. CDR1 and CDR2 (germline): MNHEY, SVGAGI. Trimming left V 4 bases short and J 3 bases short, with 13 bases between. CDR3 amino acids: CASSLWRDGYEQYF. CDR3 bases: TGTGCCAGCAGTTTATGGCGGGACGGCTACGAGCAGTACTTC.

The chain couples TRBV28 to TRBJ2-4; TRBD1 is a possible D gene (5 bases). The CDR3 totals 16 residues. The ends were cut back, 6 bases at V and 6 bases at J, with 21 bases in the middle. Germline loops: CDR1 MDHEN, CDR2 SYDVKM. The CDR3 sequence: CASRRQFGPRTNIQYF. The CDR3 DNA is TGTGCCAGCAGAAGACAGTTTGGGCCACGAACAAACATTCAGTACTTC.

The rearrangement uses TRBV4-2 and TRBJ2-3; 8 bases agree with TRBD2. V lost 1 base and J lost 4; bases outside the gene matches: 7. Germline CDR1 is LGHNA and CDR2 is YNFKEQ. The CDR3 is 16 residues long. CDR3 sequence reads: CASSQGYGGGPDTQYF. CDR3 bases: TGTGCCAGCAGCCAAGGGTACGGCGGGGGGCCAGATACGCAGTATTTT.